Detailed here is one T cell receptor (beta chain). The antigen remains unidentified. With 2 bases removed from V and 0 bases from J, the gap between germline ends came to 21 bases. Looked up from germline, CDR1 is SNHLY and CDR2 is FYNNEI. The CDR3 totals 19 residues. The data stem from a study of PD-1 blockade in classical Hodgkin lymphoma. Study results and caveats: It was CD4+ TCR diversity, not CD8+, that rose significantly by C4D1. Complete responders entered with baseline diversity on par with newly diagnosed patients, the results showed. Reports indicated that newly diagnosed patients had lower baseline TCR diversity than healthy donors did. What drove the repertoire differences, possibly disease activity or prior therapy, has not been defined.

With no exception, relapse followed autologous stem cell transplantation in all patients, and brentuximab vedotin exposure varied. Generated by immunoSEQ multiplex PCR, the TCRdb table keeps only in-frame clones and is missing some. This table has tens of thousands of clones, about 65% appearing once. The sequence came from a human donor with classical Hodgkin lymphoma. The rearrangement links TRBV2 to TRBJ2-3; unclear D gene. The sample consisted of peripheral blood mononuclear cells (PBMCs), taken at baseline. The CDR3: CASSELAISGSLSTDTQYF. The CDR3 coding sequence is TGTGCCAGCAGTGAACTTGCCATATCGGGCAGCCTTAGCACAGATACGCAGTATTTT.